Below are 8 T cell receptor beta chains sequenced from a single sample in a study of blood T cells in healthy people across ages. A sample-barcoded 5' primer and a J-beta primer mix were used in a second PCR of roughly 7 to 12 cycles. One entry per CDR3 protein results from TCRdb running MiXCR on the 5' RACE reads. Of 1.2 million to 1.5 million distinct CDR3 sequences listed, around 59% are singletons. Sample: blood. These receptors were collected from a man between 18 and 35 years old in good health.

This clonotype was seen just once. The chain uses TRBV12-5 and TRBJ2-5, with D uncertain. The CDR3 extends over 12 amino acids. Per the germline V gene, CDR1 is LGHNT and CDR2 is FRNRAP. The V and J ends lost 2 bases and 4 bases respectively, with 5 bases between them. The CDR3 DNA reads TGTGCTAGTGGTTTGTCCGGAGAGACCCAGTACTTC. Its protein product is CASGLSGETQYF.

The gene calls are TRBV4-2 and TRBJ1-2, with D hard to call. V lost 0 bases to trimming and J lost 3 bases, with 11 bases between them. CDR1 is LGHNA and CDR2 is YNFKEQ in the germline V gene. The CDR3 runs to 15 residues. CDR3 nucleotides: TGTGCCAGCAGCCAAGAAAGTGGGAGGTACTATGGCTACACCTTC. Protein product: CASSQESGRYYGYTF.

This clonotype appeared a single time. The chain is built from TRBV6-5 and TRBJ2-1; TRBD2 matches at 9 bases. V shed 6 bases and J 6 bases; nucleotides not matched to a gene: 9. Looked up from germline, CDR1 is MNHEY and CDR2 is SVGAGI. The CDR3 consists of 15 residues. Here the CDR3 reads CASSPLAGIGNEQFF. CDR3 bases: TGTGCCAGCAGCCCTCTAGCGGGGATAGGCAATGAGCAGTTCTTC.

With regard to this clonotype: The junction departs from germline at one end; a sequencing error may be responsible. The chain has TRBV4-2 and TRBJ1-1, with D possibly being TRBD1 (6 bases). Germline lookup yields CDR1 LGHNA and CDR2 YNFKEQ. The CDR3 spans 17 residues. CDR3: CASSPTRNTGRYTEVFF. The CDR3, as DNA: TGTGCCAGCAGCCCAACCCGGAATACAGGGAGGTACACTGAAGTTTTCTTT.

This clonotype has a handful of counts. This chain connects TRBV7-9 to TRBJ1-5; D remains ambiguous. This CDR3 contains 13 residues. Trimming cost V 3 bases and J 5 bases, with 8 bases left between them. Germline V gene sequence: CDR1 SEHNR, CDR2 FQNEAQ (reference sequence). For the CDR3, the DNA is TGTGCCAGCAGCTTCGGGAAAGATCAGCCCCAGCATTTT. This codes for CASSFGKDQPQHF.

This sequence joins TRBV20-1 and TRBJ1-2; D unresolved. Deletions cut 0 bases from V and 4 bases from J, with 9 bases between. The germline V gene has CDR1 DFQATT and CDR2 SNEGSKA (reference sequence). This CDR3 is 13 amino acids long. Here the CDR3 DNA reads TGCAGTGCTAGAGACCCACAGTCCTATGGCTACACCTTC. This sequence encodes CSARDPQSYGYTF.

J is TRBJ2-4 and V is TRBV14, with 8 bases that match TRBD1. With the DNA end fitting TRBJ2-7 better, the J assignment may be wrong. The CDR3 has 14 residues. In germline, CDR1 is SGHDN, CDR2 FVKESK. CDR3 sequence (DNA): TGTGCCAGCAGCCACGTGGACAGGGCTTACGAGCAGTACTTC. Translating it yields CASSHVDRAYEQYF.

The chain combines TRBV18 with TRBJ2-7, with 7 nucleotides matching TRBD1. Unmatched junction bases numbered 6, after V lost 0 bases and J lost 4 bases. The CDR3 loop spans 15 amino acids. Germline V gives CDR1 KGHSH, CDR2 LQKENI. CDR3 amino acids: CASSPPDRALYEQYF. The CDR3 nucleotides are TGTGCCAGCTCACCACCTGACAGGGCATTGTACGAGCAGTACTTC.